These 23 T cell receptor beta chains were sequenced from one sample in a study of T cells after yellow fever vaccination. In TCRdb, the 5' RACE reads were re-called with MiXCR into one record per CDR3 protein. The repertoire consists of around 15,000 distinct CDR3 sequences, with around 4% occurring once and the leading ten covering 0.4%. The sequenced sample was PBMCs, either bulk or a sorted T-cell subset (CD4+, CD8+, memory, or dextramer-sorted; not recorded which), obtained 15 days after the yellow fever booster vaccination. Source of these receptors: a man aged 25-45 years who received the YFV17D yellow fever vaccine.

In this sample, this clonotype turned up many times. The chain uses TRBV5-4 and TRBJ2-1, with D possibly called TRBD1 or TRBD2 (6 bases each). In germline, CDR1 is SGHNT, CDR2 YYREEE (reference sequence). This CDR3 region has 15 residues. Trimming took off 2 bases at V and 3 bases at J, with 12 bases between the two ends. The CDR3 is CASSFGGTSYNEQFF. The CDR3 bases are TGTGCCAGCAGCTTTGGGGGGACAAGCTACAATGAGCAGTTCTTC.

In this sample, this clonotype turned up many times. The CDR3 protein is CASSPTALAPNYGYTF. CDR3 nucleotide sequence: TGTGCCAGCAGCCCGACAGCCTTGGCTCCTAACTATGGCTACACCTTC. The V and J genes are TRBV7-8 and TRBJ1-2; D perhaps matches TRBD1 (5 bases). V lost 5 bases, J lost 0 bases, and 16 bases lay in between. This CDR3 region has 16 residues. Germline loops: CDR1 SGHVS, CDR2 FQNEAQ.

This clonotype is deemed medium-sized. This rearrangement joins TRBV10-3 to TRBJ2-1, with 14 bases fitting TRBD2. Germline V gives CDR1 ENHRY, CDR2 SYGVKD. The CDR3 covers 14 residues. V was pared by 2 bases and J by 13 bases, with 4 bases of the junction left unmatched. CDR3 sequence (DNA): TGTGCCATCAGTGAGGGACTAGCGGGAGGCACACAGTTCTTC. It codes for CAISEGLAGGTQFF.

This chain joins TRBV3-1 and TRBJ1-5; 7 positions agree with TRBD1. Germline CDR1 is LGHDT and CDR2 is YNNKEL (reference sequence). The junction had 3 bases not matched to a gene; V was cut back by 4 bases and J by 0 bases. The CDR3 has 15 residues. The CDR3 reads CASSLTGNSNQPQHF. The CDR3 nucleotides read TGTGCCAGCAGCCTGACAGGGAATAGCAATCAGCCCCAGCATTTT.

Many counts were recorded for this clonotype. The V gene is TRBV4-3, the J gene TRBJ2-1; D perhaps matches TRBD2 (5 bases). The CDR3 is made up of 13 amino acids. Per germline, CDR1 LGHNA and CDR2 YSLEER. V was clipped by 0 bases and J by 7 bases, with 7 bases between them. The DNA of the CDR3 is TGCGCCAGCAGCCAAGATCGGGAAAATGAGCAGTTCTTC. The encoded protein is CASSQDRENEQFF.

Ten or more counts support this clonotype. The chain recombines TRBV5-1 with TRBJ1-6; D uncertain. Trimming took 0 bases from V and 7 from J, leaving 8 bases between them. The CDR3 covers 14 residues. Germline V lookup: CDR1 SGHRS, CDR2 YFSETQ. This chain's CDR3 is CASSLAQPNSPLHF. CDR3 sequence (DNA): TGCGCCAGCAGCTTGGCACAGCCGAATTCACCCCTCCACTTT.

This clonotype was picked up many times. The chain recombines TRBV7-6 with TRBJ2-7; unclear D gene. The CDR3 extends over 14 amino acids. The germline gives CDR1 SGHVS, CDR2 FNYEAQ. V lost 3 bases and J lost 0, with 9 bases in between. The CDR3 DNA reads as TGTGCCAGCAGCTTCCAATCTAACTCCTACGAGCAGTACTTC. Amino acid sequence: CASSFQSNSYEQYF.

This clonotype was observed many times. The J gene is TRBJ2-7, the V gene TRBV20-1; 9 positions agree with TRBD2. The length of the CDR3 is 13 residues. Germline trimming cut 5 bases from V and 4 bases from J; bases unmatched to any gene: 6. CDR1 is DFQATT and CDR2 is SNEGSKA in the germline V gene (reference sequence). The CDR3 protein is CSALSGSIYEQYF. The DNA for the CDR3 is TGCAGTGCTCTTAGCGGGAGCATTTACGAGCAGTACTTC.

This clonotype has a count of ten or more. The rearrangement joins TRBV19 to TRBJ2-5; the D call may be TRBD1 or TRBD2 (5 bases each). Trimming took 3 bases from V and 2 from J, leaving 10 bases between them. The CDR3 loop spans 14 amino acids. Germline CDR1 LNHDA, CDR2 SQIVND (reference sequence). The DNA for the CDR3 is TGTGCCAGTAGTATTTGGGGACCGCAAGAGACCCAGTACTTC. Protein sequence: CASSIWGPQETQYF. Full variable domain (outside the CDR3, taken from reference TRBV19 and TRBJ2-5): DGGITQSPKYLFRKEGQNVTLSCEQNLNHDAMYWYRQDPGQGLRLIYYSQIVNDFQKGDIAEGYSVSREKKESFPLTVTSAQKNPTAFYLCASSIWGPQETQYFGPGTRLLVL.

This clonotype has at least ten counts. The V call is TRBV7-9, the J call TRBJ2-2; TRBD2 might be the D (6 bases). The CDR3 spans 14 residues. Germline-derived CDR1 and CDR2 are SEHNR and FQNEAQ (reference sequence). V gave up 5 bases and J gave up 3 bases, with 10 bases separating them. CDR3 DNA sequence: TGTGCCAGCAGCCAGGGACTGGACACCGGGGAGCTGTTTTTT. Translating it yields CASSQGLDTGELFF. Using reference TRBV7-9 and TRBJ2-2 for the parts outside the CDR3, the full variable domain is DTGVSQNPRHKITKRGQNVTFRCDPISEHNRLYWYRQTLGQGPEFLTYFQNEAQLEKSRLLSDRFSAERPKGSFSTLEIQRTEQGDSAMYLCASSQGLDTGELFFGEGSRLTVL.

This chain uses TRBV19 with TRBJ2-1; 7 bases align to TRBD2. This CDR3 has 14 amino acids. CDR1 is LNHDA and CDR2 is SQIVND in the germline V gene (reference sequence). V shed 7 bases and J 1 base; nucleotides not matched to a gene: 4. The CDR3: CASMNGRSYNEQFF. CDR3 bases: TGTGCCAGTATGAACGGGAGGTCCTACAATGAGCAGTTCTTC.

This clonotype is labeled medium-sized (0.01 to 0.1%). The V and J genes are TRBV20-1 and TRBJ1-3; the D gene is possibly TRBD1 (5 bases). The CDR3 spans 13 residues. With 7 bases removed from V and 5 bases from J, the gap between germline ends came to 15 bases. In germline, CDR1 is DFQATT, CDR2 SNEGSKA (reference sequence). The CDR3 here is CSVRDLVRNTIYF. CDR3 bases: TGCAGTGTCCGGGACCTCGTCAGAAACACCATATATTTT.

This clonotype was seen at least ten times. V usage is TRBV25-1 and J usage is TRBJ2-5, with 7 bases identical to TRBD1. This CDR3 region has 13 residues. The V gene end was trimmed by 4 bases and the J gene end by 2 bases; junction bases not matched to a gene: 1. The germline V gene encodes CDR1 MGHDK and CDR2 SYGVNS. The CDR3 DNA reads as TGTGCCAGCAGTGGACAGGGTCAAGAGACCCAGTACTTC. Its translation: CASSGQGQETQYF.

In its sample, this clonotype is medium-sized (0.01 to 0.1%). The chain couples TRBV5-1 to TRBJ2-1, with 7 bases matching TRBD2. V lost 0 bases and J lost 4; bases outside the gene matches: 7. Germline V gene sequence: CDR1 SGHRS, CDR2 YFSETQ. This CDR3 has 16 residues. DNA for the CDR3: TGCGCCAGCAGCTTGGCCGGGCCTAGCGGTTACAATGAGCAGTTCTTC. Translated: CASSLAGPSGYNEQFF.

This clonotype counts as medium-sized. The V gene is TRBV6-5, the J gene TRBJ2-1; TRBD2 might be the D (6 bases). This CDR3 contains 16 residues. The V and J ends lost 6 bases and 1 base respectively, with 16 bases between them. Germline V gives CDR1 MNHEY, CDR2 SVGAGI. CDR3: CASRRIPEGSYNEQFF. CDR3 nucleotide sequence: TGTGCCAGCAGACGGATTCCGGAGGGGTCCTACAATGAGCAGTTCTTC.

This clonotype was seen ten or more times. This chain uses TRBV7-3 with TRBJ2-7, with TRBD2 as a possible D gene (6 bases). Germline V gene lookup returns CDR1 SGHTA and CDR2 FQGTGA. This CDR3 has 15 residues. With 5 bases removed from V and 0 bases from J, the gap between germline ends came to 14 bases. Here the CDR3 DNA reads TGTGCCAGCAGCCAGGAGGGACGGAGCTCCTACGAGCAGTACTTC. Protein: CASSQEGRSSYEQYF.

Many counts were recorded for this clonotype. J is TRBJ2-1 and V is TRBV27; a possible D gene is TRBD1 (6 bases). The germline V gene has CDR1 MNHEY and CDR2 SMNVEV (reference sequence). Trimming cost V 6 bases and J 6 bases, with 27 bases left between them. The CDR3 consists of 18 residues. The CDR3 bases are TGTGCCAGCAGGCCAACTGGGGGCTGGGCTTTTAGGTCCAATGAGCAGTTCTTC. Encoded protein: CASRPTGGWAFRSNEQFF.

The table lists this clonotype with many counts. V and J are TRBV5-1 and TRBJ2-7; 11 bases map to TRBD1. CDR1 SGHRS and CDR2 YFSETQ come from the germline V gene. The CDR3 is 16 residues long. V lost 0 bases and J lost 6; bases outside the gene matches: 8. CDR3 sequence: CASSLGPRDRGSEQYF. CDR3 DNA: TGCGCCAGCAGCTTGGGGCCCCGGGACAGGGGGAGCGAGCAGTACTTC.

This clonotype occurred many times. CDR3 loop: CASSLGLARSVDTQYF. The CDR3 nucleotides are TGTGCCAGCAGTCTTGGACTAGCGAGGTCGGTGGATACGCAGTATTTT. J is TRBJ2-3 and V is TRBV12-3 or TRBV12-4, with 9 positions matching TRBD2. With 5 bases clipped from V and 6 bases from J, the junction kept 12 bases outside the gene matches. This CDR3 comprises 16 residues.

By its share, this clonotype is medium-sized. One end of the junction varies from germline; a read error may be responsible. The chain is built from TRBV15 and TRBJ2-1, with TRBD1 matching over 10 bases. Germline assignment: CDR1 LNHNV and CDR2 YYDKDF (reference sequence). The CDR3 contains 16 residues. The CDR3 protein is CATSGEGQGNYNEQFF. The CDR3 DNA sequence: TGTGCCACCAGCGGAGAGGGACAGGGGAACTACAATGAGCAGTTCTTC.

This clonotype was found many times. The gene calls are TRBV25-1 and TRBJ1-5; 7 nucleotides line up with TRBD1. Germline V gives CDR1 MGHDK, CDR2 SYGVNS. J lost 5 bases, V lost 3 bases, and 1 base had no gene match. The CDR3 covers 13 residues. DNA of the CDR3: TGTGCCAGCAGTGAGGGACAGTATCAGCCCCAGCATTTT. Protein: CASSEGQYQPQHF.

This clonotype was seen many times. The rearrangement uses TRBV15 and TRBJ2-5; 11 bases fit TRBD2. The CDR3 has 14 residues. The ends lost 3 bases at V and 3 bases at J; junction bases unmatched: 0. CDR1 LNHNV and CDR2 YYDKDF come from the germline V gene (reference sequence). This CDR3 is CATSRGLAEETQYF. Written as DNA, the CDR3 is TGTGCCACCAGCAGGGGACTAGCGGAAGAGACCCAGTACTTC.

This clonotype was observed at least ten times. V and J are TRBV28 and TRBJ2-7; perhaps D is TRBD1 or TRBD2 (5 bases each). From germline, CDR1 is MDHEN and CDR2 SYDVKM. The CDR3 is 15 residues long. V lost 1 base and J 6 bases, leaving 16 bases between the germline ends. The CDR3 DNA follows: TGTGCCAGCAGTTTATTATCCGGGACCAATTCCGAGCAGTACTTC. Residues: CASSLLSGTNSEQYF.